This T cell receptor beta chain was recovered during a study of T cell responses to AZD1222 COVID-19 vaccine. Study observations and caveats: Nearly half of spike-specific TCRs reportedly go after variant regions that carry no mutations. At baseline, seropositivity was found in only a handful of AZD1222 recipients. Most donors were white British and more were female, and clonal diversity was possibly underestimated. In all cases, repertoires were sampled only after the peak T cell response.

The junction had 10 bases not matched to a gene; V was cut back by 4 bases and J by 1 base. CDR1 and CDR2 from the germline V gene are SEHNR and FQNEAQ (reference sequence). The CDR3 sequence is 17 residues long. Sequenced by immunoSEQ multiplex PCR; TCRdb stores in-frame clones only, minus some. Among 150,000 to 200,000 clones listed, 85% to 95% were seen once. As regards this clone: Its antigen remains unknown.

The sequences come from peripheral blood, collected on day 0 of AZD1222 vaccination. This receptor was taken from an adult in good health. The chain joins TRBV7-9 to TRBJ1-5, with TRBD1 matching 7 bases. This CDR3 is CASSSDTGVGSNQPQHF. The CDR3 DNA reads TGTGCCAGCAGCTCCGATACAGGGGTAGGGAGCAATCAGCCCCAGCATTTT.